The clone carrying this TCR beta chain was observed a few times. Antigen unknown. As the method for making TCR beta libraries, quantitative 5'-RACE with molecular barcodes was used. A single record per CDR3 protein comes from TCRdb applying MiXCR to the 5' RACE reads. The repertoire includes 670,000 or so distinct CDR3 sequences, roughly 20% of them detected once, and under 20% sits in the top ten. The sample belongs to a study of CD8 T cells in ankylosing spondylitis. Findings and limits, study-wide: Disease-linked clones reportedly concentrated significantly in matched ankylosing spondylitis synovial fluid. Several highly homologous variants made up a TCR beta motif that seemed to typify ankylosing spondylitis blood.

The germline V and J ends were trimmed by 4 bases and 7 bases, with 13 bases remaining between them. The CDR3 consists of 12 residues. Germline V gene sequence: CDR1 SQVTM, CDR2 ANQGSEA. The genes are TRBV29-1 and TRBJ2-5; D perhaps matches TRBD2 (5 bases). The specimen was blood, either unsorted or a sorted T cell fraction (not recorded which). The receptor comes from a male donor with ankylosing spondylitis. CDR3 in amino acids: CSVVERSGTQYF. The CDR3, as DNA: TGCAGCGTTGTGGAGCGGTCCGGGACCCAGTACTTC.